This T cell receptor (beta chain) was captured in a study of cytomegalovirus exposure and HLA in healthy donors. A multiplex PCR was run with 60 Vbeta primers and 13 Jbeta primers. The repertoire was sequenced with immunoSEQ multiplex PCR; TCRdb's copy has only in-frame clones and lacks some. This sample has 100,000 to 150,000 clones, with around 80% found just once. The CDR3 length is 16 residues. The V gene's germline CDR1 is SNHLY and CDR2 FYNNEI. Between the trimmed V and J ends, which lost 8 bases and 3 bases, there was a span of 22 bases. Whole-study findings and limits: Of the V segments, some could not be distinguished, including TRBV6-2 and TRBV6-3, and were excluded. Association of approximately 18,000 TCR beta sequences with HLA alleles was found at 0.05 false discovery rate in a later analysis. Accurate predictions that matched the HLA-A and HLA-B alleles of most subjects were reportedly made from TCR beta sequences.

The table lists this clone with a count of one. Its antigen is as yet unknown. The sample comprised PBMCs. The chain combines TRBV2 with TRBJ1-1, with D possibly matching TRBD1 (5 bases). The source of this sequence is a woman under 40 in good health and CMV-seronegative. As DNA, the CDR3 is TGTGCCAGCCGGGTGATGGCAGGGCAACGCGACACTGAAGCTTTCTTT. Protein product: CASRVMAGQRDTEAFF.